This TCR beta chain came from a study of shared clonotypes between healthy human individuals. TCRdb's table, derived via immunoSEQ multiplex PCR, lists solely in-frame clones and lacks some. The repertoire holds more than 2,000,000 clones, with 90% to 95% as singletons. Splitting the CD4+ cells yielded a CD45RA+ naive subset and a CD45RA-negative memory subset. The germline gives CDR1 SGHAT, CDR2 FQNNGV. Trimming removed 7 bases from V and 14 bases from J, with 15 bases in between. The CDR3 has 12 amino acids. Input material: naive CD4+ T cells sorted from blood. Subset specified: CD45RA+ positively selected. The genes are TRBV11-2 and TRBJ1-6; D call uncertain. The receptor's source is a man aged 18 to 30 in good health. The CDR3 DNA follows: TGTGCCAGCACCCCCGGCCTAGAGTCCCTCCACTTT. Translating it yields CASTPGLESLHF.